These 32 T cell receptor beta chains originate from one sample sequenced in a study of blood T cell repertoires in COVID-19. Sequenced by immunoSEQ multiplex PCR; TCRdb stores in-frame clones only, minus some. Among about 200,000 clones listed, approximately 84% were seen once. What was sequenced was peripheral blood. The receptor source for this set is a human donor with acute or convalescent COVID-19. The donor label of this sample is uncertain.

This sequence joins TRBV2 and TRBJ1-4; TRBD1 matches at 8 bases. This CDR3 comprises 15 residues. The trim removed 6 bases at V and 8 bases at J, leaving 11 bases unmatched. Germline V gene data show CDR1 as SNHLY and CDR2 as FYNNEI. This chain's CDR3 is CASRGGQGLMEKLFF. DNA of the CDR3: TGTGCCAGCAGGGGTGGACAGGGCCTAATGGAAAAACTGTTTTTT.

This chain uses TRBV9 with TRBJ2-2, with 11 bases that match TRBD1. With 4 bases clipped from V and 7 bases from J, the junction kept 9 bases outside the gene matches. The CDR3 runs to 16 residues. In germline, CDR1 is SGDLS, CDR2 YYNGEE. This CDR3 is CASSPFGQGAGGELFF. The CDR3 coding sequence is TGTGCCAGCAGCCCATTCGGACAGGGGGCGGGCGGGGAGCTGTTTTTT.

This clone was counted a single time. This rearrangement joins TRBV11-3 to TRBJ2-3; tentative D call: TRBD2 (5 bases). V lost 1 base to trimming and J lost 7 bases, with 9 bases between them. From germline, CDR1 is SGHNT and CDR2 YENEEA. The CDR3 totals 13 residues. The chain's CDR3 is CASSLGRENTQYF. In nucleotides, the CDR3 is TGTGCCAGCAGCTTAGGCCGGGAAAATACGCAGTATTTT.

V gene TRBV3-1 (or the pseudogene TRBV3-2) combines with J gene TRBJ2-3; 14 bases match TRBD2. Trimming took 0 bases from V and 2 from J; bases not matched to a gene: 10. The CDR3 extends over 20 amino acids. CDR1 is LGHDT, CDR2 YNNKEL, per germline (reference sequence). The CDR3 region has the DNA TGTGCCAGCAGCCAAGACGGACTAGCGGGAGGACGGAGACCCACAGATACGCAGTATTTT. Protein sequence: CASSQDGLAGGRRPTDTQYF.

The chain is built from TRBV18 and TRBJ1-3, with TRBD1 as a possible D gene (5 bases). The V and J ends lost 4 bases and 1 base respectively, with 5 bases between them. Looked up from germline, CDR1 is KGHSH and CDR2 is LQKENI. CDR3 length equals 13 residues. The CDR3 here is CASSQGSGNTIYF. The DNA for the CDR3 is TGTGCCAGCTCACAGGGGTCTGGAAACACCATATATTTT. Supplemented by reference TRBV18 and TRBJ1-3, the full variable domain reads NAGVMQNPRHLVRRRGQEARLRCSPMKGHSHVYWYRQLPEEGLKFMVYLQKENIIDESGMPKERFSAEFPKEGPSILRIQQVVRGDSAAYFCASSQGSGNTIYFGEGSWLTVV.

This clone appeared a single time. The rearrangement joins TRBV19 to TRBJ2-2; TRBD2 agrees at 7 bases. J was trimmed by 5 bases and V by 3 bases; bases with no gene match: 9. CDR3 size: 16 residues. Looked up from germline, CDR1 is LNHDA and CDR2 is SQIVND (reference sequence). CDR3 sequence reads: CASSILAGAGTGELFF. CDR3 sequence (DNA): TGTGCCAGTAGTATCCTGGCGGGAGCGGGGACCGGGGAGCTGTTTTTT.

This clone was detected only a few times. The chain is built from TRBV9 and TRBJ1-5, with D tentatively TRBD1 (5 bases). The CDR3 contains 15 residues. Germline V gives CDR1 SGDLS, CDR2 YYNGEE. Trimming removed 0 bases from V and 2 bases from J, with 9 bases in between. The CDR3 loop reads CASSVDRQGNQPQHF. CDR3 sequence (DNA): TGTGCCAGCAGCGTAGACAGGCAGGGCAATCAGCCCCAGCATTTT. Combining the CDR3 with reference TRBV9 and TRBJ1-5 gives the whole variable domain DSGVTQTPKHLITATGQRVTLRCSPRSGDLSVYWYQQSLDQGLQFLIQYYNGEERAKGNILERFSAQQFPDLHSELNLSSLELGDSALYFCASSVDRQGNQPQHFGDGTRLSIL.

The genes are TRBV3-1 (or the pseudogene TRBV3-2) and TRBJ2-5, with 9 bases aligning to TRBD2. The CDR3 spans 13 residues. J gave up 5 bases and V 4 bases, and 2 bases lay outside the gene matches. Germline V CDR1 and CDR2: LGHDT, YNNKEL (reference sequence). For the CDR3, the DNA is TGTGCCAGCAGCCTAGCGGGAGTGGAGACCCAGTACTTC. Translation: CASSLAGVETQYF.

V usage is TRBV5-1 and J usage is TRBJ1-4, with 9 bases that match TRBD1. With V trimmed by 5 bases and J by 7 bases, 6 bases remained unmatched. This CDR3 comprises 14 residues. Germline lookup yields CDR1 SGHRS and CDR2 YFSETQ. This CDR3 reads CASSLTGGGEKLFF. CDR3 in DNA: TGCGCCAGCAGTTTGACAGGGGGTGGTGAAAAACTGTTTTTT.

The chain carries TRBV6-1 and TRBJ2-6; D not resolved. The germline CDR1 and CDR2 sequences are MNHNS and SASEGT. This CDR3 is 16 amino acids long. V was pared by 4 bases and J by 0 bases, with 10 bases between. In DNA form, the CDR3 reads TGTGCCAGCAGTGTTAGCCTGAGCTCTGGGGCCAACGTCCTGACTTTC. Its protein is CASSVSLSSGANVLTF.

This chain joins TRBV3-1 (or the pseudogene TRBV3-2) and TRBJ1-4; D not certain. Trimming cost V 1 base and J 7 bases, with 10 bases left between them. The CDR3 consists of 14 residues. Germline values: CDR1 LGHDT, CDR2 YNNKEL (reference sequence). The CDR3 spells CASSQVERGEKLFF. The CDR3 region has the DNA TGTGCCAGCAGCCAAGTGGAGCGGGGTGAAAAACTGTTTTTT.

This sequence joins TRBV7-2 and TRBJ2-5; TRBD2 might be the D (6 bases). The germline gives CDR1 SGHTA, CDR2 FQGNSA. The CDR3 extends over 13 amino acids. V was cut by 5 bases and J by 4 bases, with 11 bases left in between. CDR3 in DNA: TGTGCCAGCAGCGCGGGACGTCGAGAGACCCAGTACTTC. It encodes CASSAGRRETQYF.

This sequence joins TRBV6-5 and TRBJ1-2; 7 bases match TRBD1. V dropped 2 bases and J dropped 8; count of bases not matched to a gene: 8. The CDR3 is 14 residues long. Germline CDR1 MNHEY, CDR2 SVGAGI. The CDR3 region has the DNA TGTGCCAGCAGTTACCTGGCAGGGGGGAGAGGCTACACCTTC. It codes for CASSYLAGGRGYTF.

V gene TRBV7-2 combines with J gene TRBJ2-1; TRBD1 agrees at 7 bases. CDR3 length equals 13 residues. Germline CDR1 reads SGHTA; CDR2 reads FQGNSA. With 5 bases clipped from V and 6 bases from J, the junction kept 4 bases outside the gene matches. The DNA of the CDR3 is TGTGCCAGCAGCGATGGGACAGTCAATGAGCAGTTCTTC. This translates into CASSDGTVNEQFF.

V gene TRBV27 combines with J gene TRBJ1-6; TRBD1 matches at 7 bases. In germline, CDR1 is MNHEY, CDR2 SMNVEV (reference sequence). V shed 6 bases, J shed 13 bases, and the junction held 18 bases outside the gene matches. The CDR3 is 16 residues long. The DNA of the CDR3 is TGTGCCAGCAGATCTACTGGGACAGAAAAGATCCGGCCCCTCCACTTT. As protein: CASRSTGTEKIRPLHF.

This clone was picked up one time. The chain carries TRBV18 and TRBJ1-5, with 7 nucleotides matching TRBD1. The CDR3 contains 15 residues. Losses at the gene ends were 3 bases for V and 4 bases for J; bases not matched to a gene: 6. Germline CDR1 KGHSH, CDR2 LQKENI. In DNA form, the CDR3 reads TGTGCCAGCTCACCCCGGACAGGTTTAAATCAGCCCCAGCATTTT. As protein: CASSPRTGLNQPQHF.

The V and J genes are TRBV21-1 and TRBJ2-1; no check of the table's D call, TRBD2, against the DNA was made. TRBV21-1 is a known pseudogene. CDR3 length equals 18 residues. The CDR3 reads CASSKPWPSGLAGVEQFF. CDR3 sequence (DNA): TGTGCCAGCAGCAAACCGTGGCCGAGCGGACTAGCGGGAGTTGAGCAGTTCTTC.

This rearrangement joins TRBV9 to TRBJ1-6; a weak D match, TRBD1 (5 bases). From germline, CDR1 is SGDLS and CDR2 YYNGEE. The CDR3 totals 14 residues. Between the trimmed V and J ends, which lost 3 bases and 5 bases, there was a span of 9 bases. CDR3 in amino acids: CASSAGQNNSPLHF. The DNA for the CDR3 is TGTGCCAGCAGCGCTGGACAAAATAATTCACCCCTCCACTTT.

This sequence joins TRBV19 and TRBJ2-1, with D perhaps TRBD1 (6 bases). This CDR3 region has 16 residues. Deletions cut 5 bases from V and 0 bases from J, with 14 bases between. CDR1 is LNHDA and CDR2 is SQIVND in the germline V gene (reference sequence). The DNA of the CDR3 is TGTGCCAGTAGTCAGGCAGGGGAACGCTCCTACAATGAGCAGTTCTTC. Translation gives CASSQAGERSYNEQFF.

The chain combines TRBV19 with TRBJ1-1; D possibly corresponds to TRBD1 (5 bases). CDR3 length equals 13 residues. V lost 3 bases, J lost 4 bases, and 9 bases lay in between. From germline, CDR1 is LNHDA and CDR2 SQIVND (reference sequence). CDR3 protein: CASSIGAFTEAFF. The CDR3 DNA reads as TGTGCCAGTAGTATTGGGGCGTTCACTGAAGCTTTCTTT.

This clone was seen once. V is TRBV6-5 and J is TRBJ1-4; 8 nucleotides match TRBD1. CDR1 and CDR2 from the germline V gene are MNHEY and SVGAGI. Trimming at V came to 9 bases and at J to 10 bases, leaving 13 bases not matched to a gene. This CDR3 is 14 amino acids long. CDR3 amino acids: CASFTGGRVGKLFF. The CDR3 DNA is TGTGCCAGTTTTACAGGGGGAAGGGTCGGAAAACTGTTTTTT.

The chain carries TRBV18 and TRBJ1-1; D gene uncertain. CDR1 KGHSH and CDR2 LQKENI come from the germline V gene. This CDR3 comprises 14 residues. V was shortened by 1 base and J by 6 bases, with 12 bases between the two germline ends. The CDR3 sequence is CASSPRGLVAEAFF. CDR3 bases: TGTGCCAGCTCACCACGAGGGTTGGTCGCTGAAGCTTTCTTT.

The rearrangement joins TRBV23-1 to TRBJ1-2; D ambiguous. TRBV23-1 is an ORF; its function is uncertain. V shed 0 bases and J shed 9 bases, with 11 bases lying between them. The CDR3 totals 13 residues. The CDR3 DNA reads TGCGCCAGCAGTCAATCCCCCAGAAACAGCTACACCTTC. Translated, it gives CASSQSPRNSYTF.

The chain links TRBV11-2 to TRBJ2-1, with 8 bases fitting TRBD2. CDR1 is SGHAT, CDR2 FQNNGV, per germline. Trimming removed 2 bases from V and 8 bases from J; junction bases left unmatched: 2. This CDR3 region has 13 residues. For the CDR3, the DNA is TGTGCCAGCAGCTTACGGGAGGGCTATGAGCAGTTCTTC. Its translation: CASSLREGYEQFF.

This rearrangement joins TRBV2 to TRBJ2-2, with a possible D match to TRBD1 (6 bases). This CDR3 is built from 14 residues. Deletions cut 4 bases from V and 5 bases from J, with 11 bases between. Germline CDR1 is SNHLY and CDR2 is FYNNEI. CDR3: CASSAPTGTGELFF. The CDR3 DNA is TGTGCCAGCAGTGCTCCAACAGGGACCGGGGAGCTGTTTTTT. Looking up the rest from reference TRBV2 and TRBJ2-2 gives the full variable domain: EPEVTQTPSHQVTQMGQEVILRCVPISNHLYFYWYRQILGQKVEFLVSFYNNEISEKSEIFDDQFSVERPDGSNFTLKIRSTKLEDSAMYFCASSAPTGTGELFFGEGSRLTVL.

The CDR3 loop reads CASSHSGVYNEQFF. DNA for the CDR3: TGCGCCAGCAGTCACAGCGGAGTCTACAATGAGCAGTTCTTC. V gene TRBV23-1 combines with J gene TRBJ2-1; TRBD2 might be the D (5 bases). TRBV23-1 is an ORF; its function is uncertain. The germline V and J ends were trimmed by 3 bases and 3 bases, with 9 bases remaining between them. The length of the CDR3 is 14 residues.

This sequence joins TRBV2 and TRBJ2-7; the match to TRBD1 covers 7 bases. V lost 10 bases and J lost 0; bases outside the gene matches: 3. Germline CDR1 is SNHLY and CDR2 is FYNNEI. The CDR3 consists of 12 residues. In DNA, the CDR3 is TGTGCCACCCAGGGGGTCTCCTACGAGCAGTACTTC. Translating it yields CATQGVSYEQYF.

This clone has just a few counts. CDR3 region: CASSQDFTGIRSGANVLTF. The DNA of the CDR3 is TGCGCCAGCAGCCAAGATTTTACAGGGATCCGCTCTGGGGCCAACGTCCTGACTTTC. This sequence joins TRBV4-1 and TRBJ2-6; a possible D gene is TRBD1 (6 bases). The V gene's germline CDR1 is MGHRA and CDR2 YSYEKL. V shed 0 bases and J shed 0 bases, with 15 bases lying between them. This CDR3 region has 19 residues.

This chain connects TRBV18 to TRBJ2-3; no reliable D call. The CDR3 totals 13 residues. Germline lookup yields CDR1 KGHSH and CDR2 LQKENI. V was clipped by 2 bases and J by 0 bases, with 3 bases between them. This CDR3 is CASSPASTDTQYF. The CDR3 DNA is TGTGCCAGCTCACCAGCGAGCACAGATACGCAGTATTTT.

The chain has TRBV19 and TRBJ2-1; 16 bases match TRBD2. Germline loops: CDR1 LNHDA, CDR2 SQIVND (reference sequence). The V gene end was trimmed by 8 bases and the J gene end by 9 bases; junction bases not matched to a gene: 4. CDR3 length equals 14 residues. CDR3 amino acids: CASGTSGRASEQFF. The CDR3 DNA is TGTGCCAGTGGGACTAGCGGGAGGGCAAGTGAGCAGTTCTTC.

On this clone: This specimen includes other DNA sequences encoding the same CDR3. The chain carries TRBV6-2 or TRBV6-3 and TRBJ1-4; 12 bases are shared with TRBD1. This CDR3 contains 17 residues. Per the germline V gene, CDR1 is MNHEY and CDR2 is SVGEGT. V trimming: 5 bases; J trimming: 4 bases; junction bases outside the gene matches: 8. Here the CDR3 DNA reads TGTGCCAGCAGTCGCCGGGACAGGGGGCGCGGTAATGAAAAACTGTTTTTT. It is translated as CASSRRDRGRGNEKLFF.

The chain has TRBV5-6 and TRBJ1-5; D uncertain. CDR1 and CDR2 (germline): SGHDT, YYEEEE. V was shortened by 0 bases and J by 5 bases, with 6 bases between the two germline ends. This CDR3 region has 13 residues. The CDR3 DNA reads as TGTGCCAGCAGCTTGGGCGTAGATCAGCCCCAGCATTTT. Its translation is CASSLGVDQPQHF. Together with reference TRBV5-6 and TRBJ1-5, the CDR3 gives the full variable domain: DAGVTQSPTHLIKTRGQQVTLRCSPKSGHDTVSWYQQALGQGPQFIFQYYEEEERQRGNFPDRFSGHQFPNYSSELNVNALLLGDSALYLCASSLGVDQPQHFGDGTRLSIL.